The 2 T cell receptor beta chains reported below all come from one sample, sequenced in a study of cytomegalovirus exposure and HLA in healthy donors. Libraries were prepared by immunoSEQ multiplex PCR; TCRdb keeps only in-frame clonotypes and omits some of them. Of about 160,000 clones in the sample, roughly 80% are singletons; the top ten hold 10%. Sequenced sample: PBMCs. The receptor set was obtained from a man aged 25 to 40 in good health and CMV-seropositive.

The V call is TRBV5-1, the J call TRBJ2-6, with D unresolved. V dropped 0 bases and J dropped 0 bases, with 10 bases sitting between them. The CDR3 loop spans 17 amino acids. The germline V gene has CDR1 SGHRS and CDR2 YFSETQ. This CDR3 is CASSLANINSGANVLTF. The DNA for the CDR3 is TGCGCCAGCAGCTTGGCCAACATTAACTCTGGGGCCAACGTCCTGACTTTC.

The chain carries TRBV9 and TRBJ2-2; 7 bases align to TRBD1. Germline lookup yields CDR1 SGDLS and CDR2 YYNGEE. V was clipped by 4 bases and J by 1 base; unmatched bases: 7. The CDR3 runs 16 residues. Here the CDR3 DNA reads TGTGCCAGCAGCCCCCGGCGGACAGGGAACACCGGGGAGCTGTTTTTT. Its protein is CASSPRRTGNTGELFF. The complete variable domain, with remaining parts taken from reference TRBV9 and TRBJ2-2, reads DSGVTQTPKHLITATGQRVTLRCSPRSGDLSVYWYQQSLDQGLQFLIQYYNGEERAKGNILERFSAQQFPDLHSELNLSSLELGDSALYFCASSPRRTGNTGELFFGEGSRLTVL.